This T cell receptor (beta chain) was recorded in a study of human T cells and chemical hapten exposure. For the study at large: 0.01% DPC was applied to the upper back in patch tests, which were read at 6 days.

Indicated time point: patch test 2, 6 weeks after DPC sensitization. As for treatment: therapeutic diphenylcyclopropenone sensitization with weekly scalp DPC. With 6 bases removed from V and 0 bases from J, the gap between germline ends came to 13 bases. The CDR3 has 14 amino acids. CDR1 SQVTM and CDR2 ANQGSEA come from the germline V gene. Study-level points and caveats: Unchanged with DPC sensitization were TCRs above 1 in 1000 frequency. It was expanded TCRs that formed significantly more large CDR3 similarity clusters than controls did.

This clonotype was observed many times. Its antigen is unidentified. In the authors' methods: A typical sample had 75,000 to 100,000 TCRs, with about 23,224 to 700,000 overall. Each CDR3 protein gets one entry after TCRdb re-called the RACE reads with MiXCR. TCRdb, not the authors, supplied the V and J calls. This sample has 360,000 or so distinct CDR3 sequences; more than 5% occur once, and the top ten carry approximately 5.4%. The source of this sequence is a woman aged 18-29 years with alopecia areata. Some clones in this sample may be carry-over from other donors' samples. The chain recombines TRBV29-1 with TRBJ2-3, with D perhaps matching TRBD2 (6 bases). The sample in question was whole blood, obtained in connection with sensitization to the hapten diphenylcyclopropenone (DPC). The CDR3 region has the DNA TGCAGCGTCGCGTGGGGGACTAGCACAGATACGCAGTATTTT. Protein sequence: CSVAWGTSTDTQYF.